This TCR beta chain was identified in a study of cytomegalovirus exposure and HLA in healthy donors. Study-wide findings and caveats: What was likely a sequencing artifact was a cluster of highly shared sequence variants.

The PCR used 60 Vbeta and 13 Jbeta primers. Measured with immunoSEQ multiplex PCR; TCRdb has only the in-frame clones, and not every one. Counted here are fewer than 200,000 clones, roughly 78% occurring once; the ten biggest clones make up roughly 6.6%. To note about this clone: Its antigen remains unidentified.

Germline-derived CDR1 and CDR2 are LNHDA and SQIVND (reference sequence). The CDR3 spans 16 residues. The germline V and J ends were trimmed by 5 bases and 6 bases, with 20 bases remaining between them. The specimen sequenced was PBMCs. The chain combines TRBV19 with TRBJ1-5; TRBD1 might be the D (5 bases). This receptor was obtained from a man aged 35 to 55 in good health and CMV-seropositive. CDR3 residues: CASSGEGVGAGQPQHF. As DNA, the CDR3 is TGTGCCAGTAGTGGGGAAGGGGTAGGGGCTGGTCAGCCCCAGCATTTT.